The next 15 T cell receptor beta chains were all read from a single sample in a study of beta chain features in type 1 diabetes. Isolated RNA was reverse transcribed in full, so expressed TCRB transcripts were sequenced. The method was immunoSEQ multiplex PCR; TCRdb's version includes in-frame clones alone and lacks a portion of them. The data show 400,000 to 450,000 clones, 14% seen once. Sequenced: naive CD4+ T cells from blood. The receptors stem from a man under 40 in good health.

In DNA, the CDR3 is TGTGCCAGCAGCCCCGGGACTAGCGGGAGGAGTCAGACCCAGTACTTC. Translation: CASSPGTSGRSQTQYF. The chain has TRBV9 and TRBJ2-5; 15 bases are shared with TRBD2. J gave up 6 bases and V 4 bases, and 7 bases lay outside the gene matches. CDR3 length equals 16 residues. Germline V gene sequence: CDR1 SGDLS, CDR2 YYNGEE. Full variable domain (missing parts from reference TRBV9 and TRBJ2-5): DSGVTQTPKHLITATGQRVTLRCSPRSGDLSVYWYQQSLDQGLQFLIQYYNGEERAKGNILERFSAQQFPDLHSELNLSSLELGDSALYFCASSPGTSGRSQTQYFGPGTRLLVL.

This clone has more than one count but fewer than ten. This chain joins TRBV4-1 and TRBJ1-4; 9 bases fit TRBD1. V lost 1 base and J lost 1; bases outside the gene matches: 1. This CDR3 contains 16 residues. Looked up from germline, CDR1 is MGHRA and CDR2 is YSYEKL. The chain's CDR3 is CASSQGQGETNEKLFF. The CDR3 nucleotides read TGCGCCAGCAGCCAAGGACAGGGGGAAACTAATGAAAAACTGTTTTTT.

The chain links TRBV7-2 to TRBJ2-3, with D perhaps matching TRBD2 (6 bases). This CDR3 has 14 amino acids. V was clipped by 7 bases and J by 7 bases, with 18 bases between them. Germline values: CDR1 SGHTA, CDR2 FQGNSA. CDR3 in amino acids: CASTFSRRGYTQYF. The CDR3 nucleotides are TGTGCCAGCACCTTTAGTCGACGGGGGTATACGCAGTATTTT.

V gene TRBV30 combines with J gene TRBJ1-2; D is undetermined. Trimming stripped 4 bases from V and 4 bases from J, with 13 bases between. CDR1 is GTSNPN, CDR2 SVGIG, per germline (reference sequence). The CDR3 has 13 residues. CDR3: CAWTGVRPYGYTF. As DNA, the CDR3 is TGTGCCTGGACCGGGGTTAGACCCTATGGCTACACCTTC.

The rearrangement uses TRBV7-9 and TRBJ1-1; D may be TRBD1 (6 bases). This CDR3 contains 15 residues. Between the trimmed V and J ends, which lost 5 bases and 1 base, there was a span of 14 bases. Germline CDR1 and CDR2: SEHNR and FQNEAQ (reference sequence). CDR3 bases: TGTGCCAGCAGCCCAGCGACAGGCCCGAACACTGAAGCTTTCTTT. Amino acids: CASSPATGPNTEAFF.

The table lists this clone with a few counts. The chain uses TRBV25-1 and TRBJ1-2; 10 bases match TRBD1. This CDR3 has 13 residues. V trimming: 4 bases; J trimming: 6 bases; junction bases outside the gene matches: 2. The V gene's germline CDR1 is MGHDK and CDR2 SYGVNS. The CDR3, as DNA: TGTGCCAGCAGTGTTGACAGGGGGCATGGCTACACCTTC. This encodes CASSVDRGHGYTF.

The rearrangement joins TRBV14 to TRBJ2-7; maybe TRBD1 (6 bases). Germline V CDR1 and CDR2: SGHDN, FVKESK. The V and J ends lost 5 bases and 1 base respectively, with 9 bases between them. This CDR3 comprises 13 residues. The CDR3 DNA is TGTGCCAGCAGCACAAGGGGGTCCTACGAGCAGTACGTC. Its protein is CASSTRGSYEQYV.

This clone has more than one count but fewer than ten. The gene calls are TRBV7-9 and TRBJ2-7; D is possibly TRBD1 (5 bases). This CDR3 contains 12 residues. Per the germline V gene, CDR1 is SEHNR and CDR2 is FQNEAQ (reference sequence). V lost 5 bases and J lost 5, with 10 bases in between. CDR3 residues: CASSIQGNEQYF. CDR3 DNA sequence: TGTGCCAGCAGCATCCAGGGCAACGAGCAGTACTTC.

This clone was detected only a few times. The rearrangement links TRBV7-8 to TRBJ2-5, with TRBD2 matching 11 bases. The CDR3 contains 15 residues. The V segment lost 8 bases and the J segment 3 bases; nucleotides outside the gene matches: 8. CDR1 is SGHVS, CDR2 FQNEAQ, per germline. CDR3 coding DNA: TGTGCCAGCGGGAGACTAGCGGGACTTAAAGAGACCCAGTACTTC. It yields the protein CASGRLAGLKETQYF.

J is TRBJ2-7 and V is TRBV25-1; D remains ambiguous. The CDR3 is made up of 14 amino acids. Between the trimmed V and J ends, which lost 4 bases and 6 bases, there was a span of 16 bases. Germline values: CDR1 MGHDK, CDR2 SYGVNS. The CDR3 bases are TGTGCCAGCAGTGGGGCTGCCGCGGCTAGCGAGCAGTACTTC. It codes for CASSGAAAASEQYF.

This chain links TRBV15 with TRBJ2-3; the match to TRBD2 covers 8 bases. The CDR3 is 14 residues long. Germline CDR1 and CDR2: LNHNV and YYDKDF (reference sequence). With V trimmed by 1 base and J by 6 bases, 3 bases remained unmatched. The CDR3 coding sequence is TGTGCCACCAGCAGAGCGGGACTAGTGGATACGCAGTATTTT. Encoded protein: CATSRAGLVDTQYF.

This sequence joins TRBV5-6 and TRBJ2-6; no clear D gene. The length of the CDR3 is 15 residues. Germline assignment: CDR1 SGHDT and CDR2 YYEEEE. The V end lost 4 bases, the J end lost 3 bases, and 11 bases lay between the germline ends. CDR3 nucleotide sequence: TGTGCCAGCAGCCCGTATGAACTTGGGGCCAACGTCCTGACTTTC. Translating gives CASSPYELGANVLTF. Combining the CDR3 with reference TRBV5-6 and TRBJ2-6 gives the whole variable domain DAGVTQSPTHLIKTRGQQVTLRCSPKSGHDTVSWYQQALGQGPQFIFQYYEEEERQRGNFPDRFSGHQFPNYSSELNVNALLLGDSALYLCASSPYELGANVLTFGAGSRLTVL.

The rearrangement joins TRBV7-3 to TRBJ1-2, with TRBD1 matching over 8 bases. Germline CDR1 and CDR2: SGHTA and FQGTGA. V lost 5 bases and J lost 4; bases outside the gene matches: 9. The CDR3 runs 15 residues. The chain's CDR3 is CASSRGQGSIYGYTF. The CDR3 DNA is TGTGCCAGCAGCCGCGGACAGGGTTCGATCTATGGCTACACCTTC. The whole variable domain, filled in from reference TRBV7-3 and TRBJ1-2, reads GAGVSQTPSNKVTEKGKYVELRCDPISGHTALYWYRQSLGQGPEFLIYFQGTGAADDSGLPNDRFFAVRPEGSVSTLKIQRTERGDSAVYLCASSRGQGSIYGYTFGSGTRLTVV.

This chain uses TRBV5-6 with TRBJ1-6; D ambiguous. The CDR3 is 13 residues long. Trimming left V 4 bases short and J 6 bases short, with 8 bases between. The germline gives CDR1 SGHDT, CDR2 YYEEEE. The CDR3 nucleotides read TGTGCCAGCAGCCCATGGGTTAATTCACCCCTCCACTTT. This encodes CASSPWVNSPLHF. The whole variable domain, remainder taken from reference TRBV5-6 and TRBJ1-6, is DAGVTQSPTHLIKTRGQQVTLRCSPKSGHDTVSWYQQALGQGPQFIFQYYEEEERQRGNFPDRFSGHQFPNYSSELNVNALLLGDSALYLCASSPWVNSPLHFGNGTRLTVT.

Only a few counts were recorded for this clone. J is TRBJ1-4 and V is TRBV9; a possible D gene is TRBD1 (5 bases). The CDR3 is 12 amino acids. CDR1 is SGDLS, CDR2 YYNGEE, per germline. The V end lost 7 bases, the J end lost 8 bases, and 12 bases lay between the germline ends. The CDR3 sequence: CASGGSGEKLFF. CDR3 sequence (DNA): TGTGCCAGCGGGGGTTCTGGGGAAAAACTGTTTTTT.